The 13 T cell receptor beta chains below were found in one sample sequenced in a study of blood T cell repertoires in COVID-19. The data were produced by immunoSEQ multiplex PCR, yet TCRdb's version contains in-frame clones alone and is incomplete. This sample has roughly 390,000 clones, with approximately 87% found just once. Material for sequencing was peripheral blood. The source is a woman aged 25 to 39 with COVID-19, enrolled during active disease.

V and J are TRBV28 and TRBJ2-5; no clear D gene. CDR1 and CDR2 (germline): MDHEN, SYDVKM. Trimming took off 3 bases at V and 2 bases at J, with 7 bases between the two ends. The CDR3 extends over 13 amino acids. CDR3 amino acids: CASSLGSQETQYF. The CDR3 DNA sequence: TGTGCCAGCAGTTTGGGCTCGCAAGAGACCCAGTACTTC.

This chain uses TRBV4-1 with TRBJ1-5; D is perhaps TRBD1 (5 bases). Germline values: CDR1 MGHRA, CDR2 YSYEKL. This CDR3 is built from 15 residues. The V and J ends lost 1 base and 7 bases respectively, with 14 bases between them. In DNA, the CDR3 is TGCGCCAGCAGCCAAGGGAGTGCAGGGAAGCAGCCCCAGCATTTT. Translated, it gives CASSQGSAGKQPQHF.

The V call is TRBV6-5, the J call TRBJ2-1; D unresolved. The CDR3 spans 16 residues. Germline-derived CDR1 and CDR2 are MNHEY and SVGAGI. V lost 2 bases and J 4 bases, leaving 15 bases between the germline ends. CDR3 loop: CASSYDGLLPYNEQFF. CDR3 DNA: TGTGCCAGCAGTTACGATGGGCTCCTCCCTTACAATGAGCAGTTCTTC.

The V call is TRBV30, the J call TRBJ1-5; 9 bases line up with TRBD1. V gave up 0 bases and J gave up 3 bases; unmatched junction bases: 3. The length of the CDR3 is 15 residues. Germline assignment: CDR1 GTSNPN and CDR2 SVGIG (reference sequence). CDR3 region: CAWSVRDRVNQPQHF. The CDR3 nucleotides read TGTGCCTGGAGTGTAAGGGACAGGGTCAATCAGCCCCAGCATTTT.

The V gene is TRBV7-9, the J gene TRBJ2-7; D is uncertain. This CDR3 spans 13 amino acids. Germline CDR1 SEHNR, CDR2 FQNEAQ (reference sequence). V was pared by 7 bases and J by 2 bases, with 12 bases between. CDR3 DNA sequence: TGTGCCAGCAATCTAGGCGGTACCTACGAGCAGTACTTC. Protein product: CASNLGGTYEQYF.

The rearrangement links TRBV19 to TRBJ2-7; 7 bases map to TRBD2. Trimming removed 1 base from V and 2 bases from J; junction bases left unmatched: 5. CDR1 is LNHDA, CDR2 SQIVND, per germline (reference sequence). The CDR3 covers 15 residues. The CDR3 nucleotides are TGTGCCAGTAGTATAGTTGCGGGAGACCCCTACGAGCAGTACTTC. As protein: CASSIVAGDPYEQYF. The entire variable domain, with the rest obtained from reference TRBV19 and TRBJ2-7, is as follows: DGGITQSPKYLFRKEGQNVTLSCEQNLNHDAMYWYRQDPGQGLRLIYYSQIVNDFQKGDIAEGYSVSREKKESFPLTVTSAQKNPTAFYLCASSIVAGDPYEQYFGPGTRLTVT.

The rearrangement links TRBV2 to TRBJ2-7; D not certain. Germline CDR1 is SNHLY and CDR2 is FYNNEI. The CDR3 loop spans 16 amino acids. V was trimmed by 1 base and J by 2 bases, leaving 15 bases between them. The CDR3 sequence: CASSEGPLGLAYEQYF. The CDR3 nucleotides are TGTGCCAGCAGTGAAGGGCCTCTTGGCTTGGCCTACGAGCAGTACTTC. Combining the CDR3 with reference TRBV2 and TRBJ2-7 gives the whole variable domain EPEVTQTPSHQVTQMGQEVILRCVPISNHLYFYWYRQILGQKVEFLVSFYNNEISEKSEIFDDQFSVERPDGSNFTLKIRSTKLEDSAMYFCASSEGPLGLAYEQYFGPGTRLTVT.

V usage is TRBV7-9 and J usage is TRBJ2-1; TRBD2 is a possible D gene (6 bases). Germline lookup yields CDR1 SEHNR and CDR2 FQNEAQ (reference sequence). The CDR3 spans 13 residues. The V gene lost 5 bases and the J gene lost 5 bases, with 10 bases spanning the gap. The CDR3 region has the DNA TGTGCCAGCAGCCCACCGGGGGACAATGAGCAGTTCTTC. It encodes CASSPPGDNEQFF.

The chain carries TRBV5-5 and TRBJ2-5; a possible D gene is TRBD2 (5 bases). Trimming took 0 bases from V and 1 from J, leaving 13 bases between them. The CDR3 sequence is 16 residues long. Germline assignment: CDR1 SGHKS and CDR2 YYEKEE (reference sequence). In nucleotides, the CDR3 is TGTGCCAGCAGCTTGGGAATGGGAGCCGCCCAAGAGACCCAGTACTTC. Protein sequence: CASSLGMGAAQETQYF.

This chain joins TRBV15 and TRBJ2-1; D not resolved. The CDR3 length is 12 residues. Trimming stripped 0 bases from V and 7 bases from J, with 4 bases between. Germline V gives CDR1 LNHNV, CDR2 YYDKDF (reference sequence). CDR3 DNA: TGTGCCACCAGCAGAGACCGGAATGAGCAGTTCTTC. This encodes CATSRDRNEQFF.

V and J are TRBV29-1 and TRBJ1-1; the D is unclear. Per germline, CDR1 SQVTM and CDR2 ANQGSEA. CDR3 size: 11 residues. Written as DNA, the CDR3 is TGCGGGTCGGGGTACTACACTGAAGCTTTCTTT. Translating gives CGSGYYTEAFF.

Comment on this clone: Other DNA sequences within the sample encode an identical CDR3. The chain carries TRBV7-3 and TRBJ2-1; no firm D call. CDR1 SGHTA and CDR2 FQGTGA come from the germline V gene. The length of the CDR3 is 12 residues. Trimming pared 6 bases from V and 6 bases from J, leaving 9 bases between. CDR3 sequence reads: CASSFSGNEQFF. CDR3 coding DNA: TGTGCCAGCAGTTTTTCGGGCAATGAGCAGTTCTTC.

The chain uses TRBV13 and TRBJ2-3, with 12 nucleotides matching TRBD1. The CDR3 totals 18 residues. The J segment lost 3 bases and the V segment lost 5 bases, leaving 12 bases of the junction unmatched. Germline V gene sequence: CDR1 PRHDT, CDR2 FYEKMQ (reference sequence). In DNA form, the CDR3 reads TGTGCCAGCAGCAAGGAGACCTGGGACAGGGGGCATACAGATACGCAGTATTTT. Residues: CASSKETWDRGHTDTQYF.